This T cell receptor beta chain is from a study of post-analysis software for immune sequencing data (dated by TCRdb to 2013 to 2016). Background on the whole study: Recorded disease courses included relapsing-remitting, secondary progressive and progressive-relapsing multiple sclerosis, with some patients lacking subtype annotation. The patient repertoires were set against about 10 previously published healthy control repertoires from donors whose ages ranged from roughly 6 to 27 years. A subset of samples was prepared in parallel using single-end sample barcoding, then pooled and co-amplified after Illumina adapter ligation. Summary of the overall study and its limitations: Direct clustering with F measure revealed strong co-clustering of samples prepared in the same batch, which led to a batch-effect correction. Patients showed significantly higher frequencies than controls for five TRBV segments, among them TRBV5-6, TRBV5-1 and TRBV20-1. The multiple sclerosis patient group was slightly younger than the control group. Normalized Chao1 diversity was significantly lower in multiple sclerosis patients than controls, suggesting substantial peripheral T-cell clonal expansion.

This clonotype was observed a few times. Its antigen is unknown. Base qualities are not provided; no much larger clone lies one nucleotide away. Via the germline V gene, CDR1 is SQVTM and CDR2 ANQGSEA. The CDR3 has 13 amino acids, counting the end cysteine and phenylalanine. Only the CDR3 DNA stays, 39 bases, in frame from base 1. V sheds 7 bases and J sheds 8 bases, leaving 18 bases between their ends. The receptor library was made with PCR. The sample was run on an Illumina HiSeq 2500. Unique molecular identifiers were incorporated into TCR beta cDNA libraries to reduce PCR and sequencing biases. Some 500,000 cDNA molecules were obtained per 1 to 10 million input T cells, so each molecule approximated one T cell. Patient libraries were prepared and sequenced with the same protocol used for the earlier healthy control dataset. Within a given batch, samples were prepared together, multiplexed and sequenced on the same HiSeq lane. The authors' analysis ran thus. Raw barcoded reads were processed with MIGEC, and single-read molecular identifier groups were discarded before consensus assembly and CDR3 extraction. Clonotype tables were post-analysed with VDJtools, normalizing diversity by down-sampling all datasets to the smallest sample size. To correct batch-related cross-sample contamination, repertoire overlap clustering matched CDR3 amino acid sequences but not nucleotide sequences. In TCRdb, the public reads were trimmed at Q25 with fastp and aligned with MiXCR, with productive beta chains retained. Rows matching on CDR3 protein sequence are summarized as one entry with the most common DNA and genes. TCRdb's processing, not the authors' own work, is the source of the V and J calls. The sample table shows 150,000 to 200,000 distinct CDR3 sequences, and under 40% are seen once. The ten largest make up 25% to 35% of the sample.

Explained via the paper, the time point label denotes: second blood draw from one MS patient after hematopoietic stem cell transplantation. TCR beta repertoires were profiled from peripheral blood of some 13 young patients with multiple sclerosis to demonstrate the VDJtools post-analysis software. The multiple sclerosis patients were children and adolescents between roughly 6 and 16 years of age. This receptor was identified in a girl between 10 and 17 years old with multiple sclerosis. Donor details come from another sample of the same person, matched by shared clones. Sequencing used blood, obtained after autologous hematopoietic stem cell transplantation. The V and J segments used are TRBV29-1 and TRBJ2-4; TRBD2 is perhaps the D gene, given 7 matching bases. The DNA sequence follows: TGCAGCGGCCGTGAGGGGGGAGGGGACATTCAGTACTTC. Its product reads: CSGREGGGDIQYF.